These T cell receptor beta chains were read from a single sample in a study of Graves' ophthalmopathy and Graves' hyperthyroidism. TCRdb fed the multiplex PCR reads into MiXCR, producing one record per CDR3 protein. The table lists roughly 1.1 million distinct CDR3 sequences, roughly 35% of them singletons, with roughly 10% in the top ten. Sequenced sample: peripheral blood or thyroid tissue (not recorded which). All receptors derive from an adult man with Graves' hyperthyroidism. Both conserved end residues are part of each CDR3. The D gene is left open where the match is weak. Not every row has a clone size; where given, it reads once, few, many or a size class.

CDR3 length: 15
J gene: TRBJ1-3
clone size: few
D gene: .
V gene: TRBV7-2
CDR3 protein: CASSARAGAGNTIYF
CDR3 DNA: TGTGCCAGCAGCGCCCGGGCGGGGGCTGGAAACACCATATATTTT

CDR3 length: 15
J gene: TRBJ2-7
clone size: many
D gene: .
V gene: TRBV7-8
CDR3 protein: CASSLGPVGTGEQYF
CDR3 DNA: TGTGCCAGCAGCTTAGGACCAGTGGGGACGGGCGAGCAGTACTTC

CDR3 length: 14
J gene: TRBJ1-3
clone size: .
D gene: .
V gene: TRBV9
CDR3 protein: CASRAGTEGNTIYF
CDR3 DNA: TGTGCCAGCAGAGCCGGGACTGAAGGAAACACCATATATTTT

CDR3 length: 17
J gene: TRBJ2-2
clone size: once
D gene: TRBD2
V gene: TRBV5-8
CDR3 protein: CASSSLTSGSLTGELFF
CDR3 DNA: TGCGCCAGCAGCTCTCTGACTAGCGGGAGTCTCACCGGGGAGCTGTTTTTT

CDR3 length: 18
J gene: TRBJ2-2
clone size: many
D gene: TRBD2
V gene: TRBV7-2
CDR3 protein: CASSLGLLAGRVAGELFF
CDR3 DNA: TGTGCCAGCAGCTTAGGGCTACTAGCGGGCAGGGTAGCCGGGGAGCTGTTTTTT

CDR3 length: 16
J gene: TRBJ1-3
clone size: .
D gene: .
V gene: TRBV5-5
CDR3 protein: CASSLAGATTGNTIYF
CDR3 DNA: TGTGCCAGCAGCTTGGCAGGGGCGACCACTGGAAACACCATATATTTT

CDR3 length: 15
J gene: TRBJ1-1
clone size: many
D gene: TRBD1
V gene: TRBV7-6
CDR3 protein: CASSLAGDRGDEAFF
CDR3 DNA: TGTGCCAGCAGCTTAGCAGGAGACAGGGGGGATGAAGCTTTCTTT

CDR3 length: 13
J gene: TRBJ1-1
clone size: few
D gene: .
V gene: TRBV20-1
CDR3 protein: CSAKAHMNTEAFF
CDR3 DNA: TGCAGTGCTAAGGCACATATGAACACTGAAGCTTTCTTT

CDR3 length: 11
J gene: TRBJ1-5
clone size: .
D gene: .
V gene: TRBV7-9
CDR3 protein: CASSFRETQHF
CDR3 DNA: TGTGCCAGCAGCTTTAGGGAGACCCAGCATTTT

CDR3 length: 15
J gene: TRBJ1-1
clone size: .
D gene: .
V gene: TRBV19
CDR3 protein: CASTPWAGYSTEAFF
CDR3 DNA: TGTGCCAGTACCCCCTGGGCAGGGTACTCCACTGAAGCTTTCTTT

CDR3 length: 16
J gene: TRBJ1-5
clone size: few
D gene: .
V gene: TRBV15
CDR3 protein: CATSRVAGRGNQPQHF
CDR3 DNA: TGTGCCACCAGCAGAGTCGCGGGACGGGGGAATCAGCCCCAGCATTTT

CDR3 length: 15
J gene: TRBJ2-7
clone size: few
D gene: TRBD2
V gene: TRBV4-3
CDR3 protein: CASSQASAGGHEQYF
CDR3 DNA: TGCGCCAGCAGCCAAGCCTCGGCGGGGGGCCACGAGCAGTACTTC

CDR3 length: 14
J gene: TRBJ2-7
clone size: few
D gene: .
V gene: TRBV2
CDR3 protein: CASSEALRGYEQYF
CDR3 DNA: TGTGCCAGCAGTGAAGCGCTTCGGGGGTACGAGCAGTACTTC

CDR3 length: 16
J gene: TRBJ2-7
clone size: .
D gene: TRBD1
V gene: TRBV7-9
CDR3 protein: CATSFFWTGTSYEQYF
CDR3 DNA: TGTGCCACCAGCTTTTTCTGGACAGGTACTTCATACGAGCAGTACTTC

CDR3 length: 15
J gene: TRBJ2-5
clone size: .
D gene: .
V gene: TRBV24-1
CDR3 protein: CATSDAQGGNQPQYF
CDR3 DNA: TGTGCCACCAGTGATGCTCAGGGGGGCAATCAGCCCCAGTACTTC

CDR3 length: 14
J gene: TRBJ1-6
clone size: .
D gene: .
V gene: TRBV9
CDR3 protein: CASSLGDTNQPLHF
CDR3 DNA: TGTGCCAGCAGCTTAGGGGACACTAATCAGCCCCTCCACTTT

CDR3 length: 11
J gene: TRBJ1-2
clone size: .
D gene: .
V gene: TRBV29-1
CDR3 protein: CSVLDGYGYTF
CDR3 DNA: TGCAGCGTATTGGACGGCTATGGCTACACCTTC

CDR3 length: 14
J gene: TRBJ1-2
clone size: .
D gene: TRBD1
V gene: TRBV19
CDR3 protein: CASVTGGPNYGYTF
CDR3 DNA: TGTGCCAGCGTAACAGGGGGCCCTAACTATGGCTACACCTTC

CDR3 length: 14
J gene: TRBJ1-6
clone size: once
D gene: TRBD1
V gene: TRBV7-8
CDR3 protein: CASSVGQGVSPLHF
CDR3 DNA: TGTGCCAGCAGCGTCGGACAGGGTGTCTCACCCCTCCACTTT

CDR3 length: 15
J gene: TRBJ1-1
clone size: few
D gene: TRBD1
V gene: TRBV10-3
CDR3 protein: CASSSLGQVTPEAFF
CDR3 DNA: TGTGCCAGCAGTTCCCTCGGACAGGTCACCCCAGAAGCTTTCTTT

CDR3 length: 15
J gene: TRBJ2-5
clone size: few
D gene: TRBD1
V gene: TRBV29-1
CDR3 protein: CSVSDRGGYQETQYF
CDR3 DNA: TGCAGCGTTTCGGACAGGGGGGGATACCAAGAGACCCAGTACTTC

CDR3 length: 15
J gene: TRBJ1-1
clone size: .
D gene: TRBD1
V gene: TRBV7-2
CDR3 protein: CASSSSGTGNTEAFF
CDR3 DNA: TGTGCCAGCAGCTCCTCCGGGACAGGGAACACTGAAGCTTTCTTC

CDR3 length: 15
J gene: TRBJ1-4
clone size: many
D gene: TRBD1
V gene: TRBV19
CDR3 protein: CASSTHRGVDEKLFF
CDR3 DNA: TGTGCCAGTAGTACACACAGGGGTGTGGATGAAAAACTGTTTTTT

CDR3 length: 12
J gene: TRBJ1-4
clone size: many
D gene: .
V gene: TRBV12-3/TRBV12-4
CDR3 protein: CASTQVREKLFF
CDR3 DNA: TGTGCCAGCACCCAGGTCCGGGAAAAACTGTTTTTT

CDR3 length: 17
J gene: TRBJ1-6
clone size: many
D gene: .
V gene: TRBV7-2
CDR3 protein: CASTSLGGSSYNSPLHF
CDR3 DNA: TGTGCCAGCACTTCCCTCGGCGGCAGCTCCTATAATTCACCCCTCCACTTT

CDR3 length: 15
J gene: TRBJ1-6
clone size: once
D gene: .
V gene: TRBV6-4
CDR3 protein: CASMQGLYGGSPLHF
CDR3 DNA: TGTGCCAGCATGCAGGGATTATATGGGGGCTCACCCCTCCACTTT

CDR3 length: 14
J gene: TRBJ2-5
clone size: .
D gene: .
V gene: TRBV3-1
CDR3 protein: CASSHPSVRETQYF
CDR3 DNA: TGTGCCAGCAGCCATCCTAGCGTGAGGGAGACCCAGTACTTC

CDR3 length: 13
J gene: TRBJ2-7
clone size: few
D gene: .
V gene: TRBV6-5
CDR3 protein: CEAKGTGTHEQYF
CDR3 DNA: TGTGAAGCAAAGGGAACAGGGACCCACGAGCAGTACTTC

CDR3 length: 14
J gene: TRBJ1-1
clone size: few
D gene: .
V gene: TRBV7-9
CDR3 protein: CASSFGEGTTEAFF
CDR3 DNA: TGTGCCAGCAGCTTTGGTGAGGGTACCACTGAAGCTTTCTTT

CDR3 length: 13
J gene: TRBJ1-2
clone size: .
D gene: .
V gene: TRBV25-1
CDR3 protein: CASSGSGRSGYTF
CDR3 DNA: TGTGCCAGCAGTGGGTCAGGGAGGTCGGGCTACACCTTC

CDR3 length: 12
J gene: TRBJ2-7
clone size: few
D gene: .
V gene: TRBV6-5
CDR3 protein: CASSKGAYEQYF
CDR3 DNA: TGTGCCAGCAGCAAGGGGGCCTACGAGCAGTACTTC

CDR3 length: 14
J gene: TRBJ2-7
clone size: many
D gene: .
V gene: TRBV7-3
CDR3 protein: CASSLSGPSAEQYF
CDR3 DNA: TGTGCCAGCAGCTTAAGCGGACCTTCGGCCGAGCAGTACTTC

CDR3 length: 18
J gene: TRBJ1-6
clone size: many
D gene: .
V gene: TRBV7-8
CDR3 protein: CASSSSWDGHSYNSPLHF
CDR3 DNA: TGTGCCAGCAGCTCGAGCTGGGACGGTCACTCCTATAATTCACCCCTCCACTTT

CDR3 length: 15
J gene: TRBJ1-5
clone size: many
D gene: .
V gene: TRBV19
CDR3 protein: CASRSPQGEGQPQHF
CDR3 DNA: TGTGCCAGTAGAAGCCCCCAGGGTGAAGGCCAGCCCCAGCATTTT

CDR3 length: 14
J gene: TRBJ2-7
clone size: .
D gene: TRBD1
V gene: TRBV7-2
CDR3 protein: CASKGQGGSYEQYF
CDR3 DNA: TGTGCCAGCAAAGGACAGGGAGGTTCGTACGAGCAGTACTTC

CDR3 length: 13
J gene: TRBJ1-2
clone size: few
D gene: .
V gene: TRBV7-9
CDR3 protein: CASSLAAVRGYTF
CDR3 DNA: TGTGCCAGCAGCTTAGCTGCGGTGAGGGGCTACACCTTC

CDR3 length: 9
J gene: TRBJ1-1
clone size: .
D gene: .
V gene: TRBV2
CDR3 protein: CASPRGAFF
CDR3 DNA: TGTGCCAGCCCTAGGGGAGCTTTCTTT

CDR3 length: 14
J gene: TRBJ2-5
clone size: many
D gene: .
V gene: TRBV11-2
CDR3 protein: CASSFITLGETQYF
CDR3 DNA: TGTGCCAGCAGCTTTATCACCCTGGGGGAGACCCAGTACTTC

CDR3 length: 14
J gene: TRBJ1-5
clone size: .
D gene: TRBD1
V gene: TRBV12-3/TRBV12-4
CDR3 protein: CASRGTGTNQPQHF
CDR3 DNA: TGTGCCAGCAGGGGGACAGGAACTAATCAGCCCCAGCATTTT

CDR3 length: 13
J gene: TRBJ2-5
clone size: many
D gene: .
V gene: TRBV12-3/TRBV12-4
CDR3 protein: CASSWAPAETQYF
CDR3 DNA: TGTGCCAGCAGTTGGGCCCCAGCGGAGACCCAGTACTTC

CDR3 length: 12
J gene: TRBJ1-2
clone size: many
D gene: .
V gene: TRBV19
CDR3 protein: CASSQNNYGYTF
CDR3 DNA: TGTGCCAGTAGTCAGAATAACTATGGCTACACCTTC

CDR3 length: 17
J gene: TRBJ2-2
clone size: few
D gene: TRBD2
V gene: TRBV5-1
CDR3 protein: CASSLISGRKGAGELFF
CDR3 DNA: TGCGCCAGCAGCTTGATTAGCGGGAGAAAGGGCGCCGGGGAGCTGTTTTTT

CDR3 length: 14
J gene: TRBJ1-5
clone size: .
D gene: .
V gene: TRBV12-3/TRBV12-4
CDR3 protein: CASSLLGGGQPQHF
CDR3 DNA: TGTGCCAGCAGTTTACTTGGGGGCGGTCAGCCCCAGCATTTT

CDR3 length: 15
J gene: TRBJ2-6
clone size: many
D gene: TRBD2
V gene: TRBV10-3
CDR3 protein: CASGRNYSGANVLTF
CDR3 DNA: TGTGCCAGCGGGAGGAACTACTCTGGGGCCAACGTCCTGACTTTC

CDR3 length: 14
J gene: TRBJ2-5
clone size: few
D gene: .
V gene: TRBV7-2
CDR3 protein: CASTFVGFVETQYF
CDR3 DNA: TGTGCCAGCACCTTCGTAGGGTTCGTGGAGACCCAGTACTTC

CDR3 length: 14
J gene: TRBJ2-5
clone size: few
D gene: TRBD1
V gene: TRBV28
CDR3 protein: CASSTGQGFETQYF
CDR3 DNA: TGTGCCAGCAGCACGGGACAGGGGTTCGAGACCCAGTACTTC

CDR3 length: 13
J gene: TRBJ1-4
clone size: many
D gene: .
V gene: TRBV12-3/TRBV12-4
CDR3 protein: CASSLAGTMKLFF
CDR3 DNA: TGTGCCAGCAGTTTAGCAGGGACGATGAAGCTGTTTTTT

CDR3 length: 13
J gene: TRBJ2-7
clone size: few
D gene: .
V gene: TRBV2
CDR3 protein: CASSHFLGHEQYF
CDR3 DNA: TGTGCCAGCAGCCACTTCCTAGGGCACGAGCAGTACTTC

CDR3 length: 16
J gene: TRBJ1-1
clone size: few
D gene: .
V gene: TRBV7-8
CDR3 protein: CASSTRNTGLLTEAFF
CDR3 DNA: TGTGCCAGCAGCACCCGAAATACGGGACTCCTGACTGAAGCTTTCTTT

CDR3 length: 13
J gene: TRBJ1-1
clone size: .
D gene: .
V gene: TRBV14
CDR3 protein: CASSPRGWAEAFF
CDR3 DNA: TGTGCCAGCAGCCCAAGGGGTTGGGCTGAAGCTTTCTTT

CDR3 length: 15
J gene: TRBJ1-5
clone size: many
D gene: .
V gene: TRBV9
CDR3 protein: CASSVGLSSNQPQHF
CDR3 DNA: TGTGCCAGCAGCGTAGGGTTATCTAGCAATCAGCCCCAGCATTTT